These 22 T cell receptor beta chains were sequenced from one sample in a study of blood T cell repertoires in COVID-19. TCRdb's copy holds only in-frame clones and misses some; the assay was immunoSEQ multiplex PCR. This sample has tens of thousands of clones, with about 70% found just once. The sequencing sample was made of peripheral blood. The receptors stem from a woman older than 75 with active or convalescent COVID-19.

V and J are TRBV11-2 and TRBJ2-5, with D unresolved. Germline V lookup: CDR1 SGHAT, CDR2 FQNNGV. The V end lost 5 bases, the J end lost 5 bases, and 24 bases lay between the germline ends. The CDR3 length is 17 residues. CDR3 DNA sequence: TGTGCCAGCAGCCCCCGACCCGGCGCCCCCGGCAGGGAGACCCAGTACTTC. Translated, it gives CASSPRPGAPGRETQYF.

This clone was seen once. V and J are TRBV7-2 and TRBJ1-6, with TRBD1 as a possible D gene (6 bases). V dropped 4 bases and J dropped 7 bases, with 14 bases sitting between them. The CDR3 contains 15 residues. Germline V gives CDR1 SGHTA, CDR2 FQGNSA. CDR3: CASSSSTGRNSPLHF. In DNA form, the CDR3 reads TGTGCCAGCAGCTCATCCACAGGGCGCAATTCACCCCTCCACTTT.

The chain employs TRBV27 and TRBJ2-7; the D gene is possibly TRBD1 (6 bases). The CDR3 spans 15 residues. V was clipped by 7 bases and J by 0 bases, with 16 bases between them. The germline gives CDR1 MNHEY, CDR2 SMNVEV (reference sequence). The CDR3, as DNA: TGTGCCAGCAAGGGGGAAACAGGGTCCTCCTACGAGCAGTACTTC. This gives the protein CASKGETGSSYEQYF.

The chain employs TRBV30 and TRBJ1-5; the D is unclear. Germline assignment: CDR1 GTSNPN and CDR2 SVGIG (reference sequence). This CDR3 has 14 amino acids. V was clipped by 1 base and J by 1 base, with 8 bases between them. The CDR3, as DNA: TGTGCCTGGAGTGAAGGCAGGAGCAATCAGCCCCAGCATTTT. Protein: CAWSEGRSNQPQHF.

The chain uses TRBV10-3 and TRBJ1-4; tentative D call: TRBD1 (5 bases). Germline V gene sequence: CDR1 ENHRY, CDR2 SYGVKD. Between the trimmed V and J ends, which lost 3 bases and 13 bases, there was a span of 15 bases. This CDR3 is 13 amino acids long. CDR3 region: CAISEEAPGGLFF. CDR3 bases: TGTGCCATCAGTGAAGAGGCCCCGGGGGGACTGTTTTTT.

The table lists this clone with a count of one. This chain uses TRBV30 with TRBJ2-7, with 10 bases matching TRBD2. Germline CDR1 reads GTSNPN; CDR2 reads SVGIG (reference sequence). V dropped 4 bases and J dropped 0; count of bases not matched to a gene: 6. The CDR3 sequence is 15 residues long. CDR3 in amino acids: CAWNLAGESSYEQYF. The CDR3, as DNA: TGTGCCTGGAATCTAGCGGGGGAGAGCTCCTACGAGCAGTACTTC.

The V call is TRBV6-1, the J call TRBJ2-7, with 8 positions matching TRBD2. Germline CDR1 MNHNS, CDR2 SASEGT. V was pared by 2 bases and J by 1 base, with 4 bases of the junction left unmatched. There are 15 residues in the CDR3. The CDR3 is CASSESASGSYEQYF. Written as DNA, the CDR3 is TGTGCCAGCAGTGAAAGTGCTAGCGGGTCCTACGAGCAGTACTTC.

The genes are TRBV10-3 and TRBJ1-5; 10 bases fit TRBD1. CDR3 size: 16 residues. With 3 bases clipped from V and 3 bases from J, the junction kept 5 bases outside the gene matches. CDR1 and CDR2 (germline): ENHRY, SYGVKD. This CDR3 reads CAISDRDRGLNQPQHF. The CDR3 region has the DNA TGTGCCATCAGTGACCGGGACAGGGGTCTCAATCAGCCCCAGCATTTT.

The rearrangement uses TRBV4-3 and TRBJ1-4; D unclear. CDR3 size: 14 residues. Per germline, CDR1 LGHNA and CDR2 YSLEER. The germline V and J ends were trimmed by 5 bases and 7 bases, with 14 bases remaining between them. The CDR3 DNA reads TGCGCCAGCAGCTCCCGGGCCCGGGGTGAAAAACTGTTTTTT. Its translation: CASSSRARGEKLFF.

This clone was observed a few times. V is TRBV27 and J is TRBJ1-6, with D uncertain. Looked up from germline, CDR1 is MNHEY and CDR2 is SMNVEV (reference sequence). The CDR3 spans 15 residues. Trimming cost V 6 bases and J 9 bases, with 18 bases left between them. The CDR3 coding sequence is TGTGCCAGCAGCCCGCGTGCATACGCAATTTCACCCCTCCACTTT. Protein product: CASSPRAYAISPLHF.

This clone was seen a handful of times. The V and J genes are TRBV25-1 and TRBJ1-2; 11 bases are shared with TRBD1. J lost 6 bases, V lost 4 bases, and 4 bases had no gene match. The CDR3 covers 14 residues. Per the germline V gene, CDR1 is MGHDK and CDR2 is SYGVNS. In DNA, the CDR3 is TGTGCCAGCAGTGCGGACAGGGGGCGGGATGGCTACACCTTC. It yields the protein CASSADRGRDGYTF.

This clone was seen a few times. The rearrangement uses TRBV30 and TRBJ1-1; no clear D gene. V gave up 2 bases and J gave up 4 bases, with 11 bases separating them. The CDR3 is 13 residues long. Germline assignment: CDR1 GTSNPN and CDR2 SVGIG (reference sequence). The CDR3 here is CAWSWPGGTEAFF. Written as DNA, the CDR3 is TGTGCCTGGAGTTGGCCGGGAGGCACTGAAGCTTTCTTT.

The CDR3 reads CASSVGLAGTDTQYF. In DNA, the CDR3 is TGTGCCAGCAGCGTAGGACTAGCGGGCACAGATACGCAGTATTTT. This chain joins TRBV9 and TRBJ2-3; TRBD2 aligns across 9 bases. The trim removed 0 bases at V and 1 base at J, leaving 0 bases unmatched. Germline CDR1 reads SGDLS; CDR2 reads YYNGEE. The CDR3 is 15 residues long. The full variable domain, in which reference TRBV9 and TRBJ2-3 provide the parts outside the CDR3, is DSGVTQTPKHLITATGQRVTLRCSPRSGDLSVYWYQQSLDQGLQFLIQYYNGEERAKGNILERFSAQQFPDLHSELNLSSLELGDSALYFCASSVGLAGTDTQYFGPGTRLTVL.

V is TRBV3-1 (or the pseudogene TRBV3-2) and J is TRBJ1-5, with 8 bases identical to TRBD1. Germline CDR1 and CDR2: LGHDT and YNNKEL (reference sequence). This CDR3 is built from 15 residues. V was pared by 1 base and J by 6 bases, with 5 bases of the junction left unmatched. CDR3 protein: CASSQAAGGPQPQHF. The CDR3 DNA reads TGTGCCAGCAGCCAAGCCGCAGGGGGCCCTCAGCCCCAGCATTTT.

The V gene is TRBV4-1, the J gene TRBJ2-7; D is unclear. Germline V gene sequence: CDR1 MGHRA, CDR2 YSYEKL. Trimming removed 0 bases at V and 1 base at J, with 7 bases between. This CDR3 is built from 14 residues. CDR3 DNA sequence: TGCGCCAGCAGCCAAGACACGGTGTCCTACGAGCAGTACTTC. It encodes CASSQDTVSYEQYF.

Only one count was recorded for this clone. The J gene is TRBJ1-6, the V gene TRBV2; 9 nucleotides agree with TRBD1. Germline CDR1 is SNHLY and CDR2 is FYNNEI. Trimming at V came to 3 bases and at J to 13 bases, leaving 10 bases not matched to a gene. The CDR3 contains 15 residues. The CDR3 spells CASSEETGGFFPLHF. The CDR3 DNA reads TGTGCCAGCAGTGAGGAGACAGGGGGTTTCTTTCCCCTCCACTTT.

V usage is TRBV24-1 and J usage is TRBJ2-1, with D hard to call. The CDR3 length is 12 residues. The V gene's germline CDR1 is KGHDR and CDR2 SFDVKD. The V and J ends lost 0 bases and 13 bases respectively, with 9 bases between them. In DNA, the CDR3 is TGTGCCACCAGTGATTTGGTTATGACACAGTTCTTC. It codes for CATSDLVMTQFF.

In this sample, this clone turned up once. The rearrangement joins TRBV10-3 to TRBJ1-1; D is uncertain. The ends were cut back, 0 bases at V and 5 bases at J, with 16 bases in the middle. Looked up from germline, CDR1 is ENHRY and CDR2 is SYGVKD. This CDR3 has 16 residues. CDR3 residues: CAISESLPGVGTEAFF. As DNA, the CDR3 is TGTGCCATCAGTGAGTCCCTCCCCGGGGTTGGGACTGAAGCTTTCTTT.

This clone has a single count. The V call is TRBV7-8, the J call TRBJ1-5; D ambiguous. Germline loops: CDR1 SGHVS, CDR2 FQNEAQ. The ends were cut back, 3 bases at V and 0 bases at J, with 3 bases in the middle. The CDR3 is 13 residues long. As DNA, the CDR3 is TGTGCCAGCAGCTTCTTTAGCAATCAGCCCCAGCATTTT. Translation gives CASSFFSNQPQHF.

This clone was counted between two and nine times. The J gene is TRBJ2-5, the V gene TRBV27, with TRBD2 matching over 9 bases. Germline V gene data show CDR1 as MNHEY and CDR2 as SMNVEV (reference sequence). CDR3 length: 16 amino acids. The V segment lost 5 bases and the J segment 5 bases; nucleotides outside the gene matches: 12. The CDR3 nucleotides read TGTGCCAGCAGTCCTCGTGGCGGGGGGGTTTGGGAGACCCAGTACTTC. As protein: CASSPRGGGVWETQYF.

The rearrangement uses TRBV4-3 and TRBJ1-2, with D tentatively TRBD1 (5 bases). V was pared by 1 base and J by 4 bases, with 16 bases between. Per germline, CDR1 LGHNA and CDR2 YSLEER. The CDR3 spans 16 residues. CDR3 coding DNA: TGCGCCAGCAGCCAAGGGGGGGTGGGCAGCCTCTATGGCTACACCTTC. Protein product: CASSQGGVGSLYGYTF.

This clone came up once. Its ends do not fully match the called genes, so a read error is possible. The CDR3 loop is CASSFEGTANTGELFF. CDR3 nucleotides: TGTGCTAGCAGCTTCGAAGGGACAGCGAACACCGGGGAGCTGTTTTTT. The chain couples TRBV7-7 to TRBJ2-2; TRBD1 agrees at 7 bases. Per germline, CDR1 SSHAT and CDR2 FNYEAQ (reference sequence). This CDR3 spans 16 amino acids.